The clone carrying this T cell receptor beta chain appeared many times. Its antigen is still unknown. The data derive from a study of HIV-infected patients and healthy controls. cDNA was made from around 0.5 ug RNA using alpha and beta constant primers. Each of the alpha and beta chains got its own library through chain-specific third strand synthesis with indices. All rearrangements within a chain used one primer pair; cDNA molecules carried barcodes. Via MiXCR, TCRdb re-called the 5' RACE reads, giving one row per CDR3 protein. The table has around 13,000 distinct CDR3 sequences, 9% to 10% seen once. Study results and limitations: In healthy controls, MAIT alpha CDR3s were common; in HIV+ repertoires, severely depleted.

Whole blood was used without fractionation, so all unsorted peripheral T cells were included. The V gene's germline CDR1 is SEHNR and CDR2 FQNEAQ (reference sequence). Trimming took 9 bases from V and 6 from J; bases not matched to a gene: 9. The CDR3 extends over 14 amino acids. Sequencing input: blood. The genes are TRBV7-9 and TRBJ2-1; TRBD2 agrees at 9 bases. This clonotype was sampled from an adult in good health. CDR3 coding DNA: TGTGCCAGTAGCGGGAGCAAGGGGGTCAATGAGCAGTTCTTC. As protein: CASSGSKGVNEQFF.